The clone carrying this T cell receptor (beta chain) has more than one count but fewer than ten. The antigen is not known. This entry belongs to a study of T cell responses to AZD1222 COVID-19 vaccine. Using immunoSEQ multiplex PCR, the repertoire was profiled, and TCRdb retains in-frame clones only, with some absent. The data contain 68,000 or so clones, 88% of them seen just once; the ten biggest clones take up less than 9%. Study results and limitations: CD4 TCRs linked to vaccination spanned spike, dominating at 160-218 and 743-854. Unmutated variant regions are reportedly targeted by nearly half of spike-specific TCRs.

Sample: peripheral blood, taken on day 0 of AZD1222 vaccination. This receptor was obtained from an adult in good health.

The CDR3 coding sequence is TGTGCCAGCAGCTTTATAGGTGTCACTGAAGCTTTCTTT. It is translated as CASSFIGVTEAFF. The gene calls are TRBV7-2 and TRBJ1-1; the D is unclear. The germline V gene has CDR1 SGHTA and CDR2 FQGNSA. V dropped 3 bases and J dropped 4 bases, with 9 bases sitting between them. The CDR3 extends over 13 amino acids.